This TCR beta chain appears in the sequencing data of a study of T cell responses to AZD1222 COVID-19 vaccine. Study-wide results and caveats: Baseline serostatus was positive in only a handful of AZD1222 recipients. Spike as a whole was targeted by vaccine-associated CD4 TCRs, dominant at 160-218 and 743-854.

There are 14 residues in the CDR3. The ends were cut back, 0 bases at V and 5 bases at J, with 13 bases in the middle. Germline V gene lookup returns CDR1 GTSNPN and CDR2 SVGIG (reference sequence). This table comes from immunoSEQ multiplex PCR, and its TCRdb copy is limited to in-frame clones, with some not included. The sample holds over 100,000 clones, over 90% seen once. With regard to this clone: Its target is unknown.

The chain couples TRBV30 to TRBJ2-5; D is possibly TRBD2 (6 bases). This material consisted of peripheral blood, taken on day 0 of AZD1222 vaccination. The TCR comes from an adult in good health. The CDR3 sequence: CAWSVGGNEETQYF. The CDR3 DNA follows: TGTGCCTGGAGTGTCGGAGGGAATGAGGAGACCCAGTACTTC. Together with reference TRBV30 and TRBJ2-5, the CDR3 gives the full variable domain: SQTIHQWPATLVQPVGSPLSLECTVEGTSNPNLYWYRQAAGRGLQLLFYSVGIGQISSEVPQNLSASRPQDRQFILSSKKLLLSDSGFYLCAWSVGGNEETQYFGPGTRLLVL.